This entry is about one T cell receptor beta chain. These data come from a study of blood T cell repertoires in COVID-19. As for the study in general: PBMCs, B-cell-depleted T cells, or T cells provided the cDNA or gDNA that made up the material.

The CDR3 loop spans 16 amino acids. Germline V gene lookup returns CDR1 SGHTA and CDR2 FQGTGA. V was clipped by 0 bases and J by 0 bases, with 9 bases between them. In the authors' methods: Reference gene primer amplification yielded estimated nucleated cell counts. The repertoire was sequenced with immunoSEQ multiplex PCR; TCRdb's copy has only in-frame clones and lacks some. The DNA was the basis for D and trimming; V, J and clone size are from that table. The profile shows fewer than 200,000 clones, about 87% of them singletons. The receptor was derived from a man aged 35-49 years with active or convalescent COVID-19. Sequencing was performed on peripheral blood. This sequence joins TRBV7-3 and TRBJ1-3; D is perhaps TRBD1 (5 bases). CDR3 sequence reads: CASSLTAGLSGNTIYF. CDR3 DNA sequence: TGTGCCAGCAGCTTAACGGCGGGACTCTCTGGAAACACCATATATTTT.